This TCR beta chain emerged from a study of memory CD4+ T cells and cytomegalovirus serostatus. Overall study context: Of the healthy Belgian adults, several were CMV seropositive and about 24 seronegative.

Single viable CD3+CD4+CD8-CD45RO+ cells were sorted as the memory CD4+ T cells. Clones were sequenced by immunoSEQ multiplex PCR, and TCRdb holds only the in-frame ones, with some missing. The data hold some 50,000 clones, with just over 75% observed a single time. V trimming: 5 bases; J trimming: 1 base; junction bases outside the gene matches: 6. The CDR3 is 15 amino acids. The germline V gene has CDR1 MNHEY and CDR2 SMNVEV (reference sequence). The chain joins TRBV27 to TRBJ1-1, with 8 bases fitting TRBD1. Sequencing used memory CD4+ T cells from blood. The sequence derives from an adult in good health and CMV-seronegative. Here the CDR3 DNA reads TGTGCCAGCAGTCCCGAGACAGGGGCGAACACTGAAGCTTTCTTT. As protein: CASSPETGANTEAFF.